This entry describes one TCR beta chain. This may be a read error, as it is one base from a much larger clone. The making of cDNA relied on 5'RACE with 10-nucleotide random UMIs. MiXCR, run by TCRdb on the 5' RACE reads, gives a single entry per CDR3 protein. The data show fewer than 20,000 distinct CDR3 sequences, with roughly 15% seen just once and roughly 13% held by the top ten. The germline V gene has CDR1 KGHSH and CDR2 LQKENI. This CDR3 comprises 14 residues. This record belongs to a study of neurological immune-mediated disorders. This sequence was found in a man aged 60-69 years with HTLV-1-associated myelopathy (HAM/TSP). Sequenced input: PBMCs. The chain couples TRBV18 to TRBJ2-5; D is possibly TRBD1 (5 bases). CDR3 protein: CAISPPTALTTQYF. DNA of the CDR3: TGTGCCATCTCACCACCGACAGCCCTAACGACCCAGTACTTC.